These T cell receptor beta chains were read from a single sample in a study of shared clonotypes between healthy human individuals. The repertoire was sequenced with immunoSEQ multiplex PCR; TCRdb's copy has only in-frame clones and lacks some. The table includes millions of clones, 90% to 95% detected once. The specimen was naive CD4+ T cells sorted from blood. All receptors come from a man aged 18 to 30 in good health. The CDR3 runs from the conserved cysteine through the conserved F or W. D genes are given only for firm matches. Where a row states a size, it is once, few, many or the class of an expanded clone; other rows omit it.

j_call | v_call | clone_size | d_call | cdr3_nt | cdr3_aa
TRBJ2-5 | TRBV5-1 | once | TRBD2 | TGCGCCAGCAGCTCCTTAGCGGGGGGGCCGGCTGAGACCCAGTACTTC | CASSSLAGGPAETQYF
TRBJ1-5 | TRBV19 | NA | TRBD1 | TGTGCCAGTATTCCCCCGGGACAGGGTAATCAGCCCCAGCATTTT | CASIPPGQGNQPQHF
TRBJ1-4 | TRBV11-2 | NA | TRBD1 | TGTGCCAGCAGCTCGACTCGACAGGGGGCGGGTGAAAAACTGTTTTTT | CASSSTRQGAGEKLFF
TRBJ1-6 | TRBV7-2 | few | TRBD1 | TGTGCCAGCAGCACAGGGGTCGCCTATAATTCACCCCTCCACTTT | CASSTGVAYNSPLHF
TRBJ2-5 | TRBV18 | NA | NA | TGTGCCAGCTCACCGCGGACGGAAACTCAAGAGACCCAGTACTTC | CASSPRTETQETQYF
TRBJ1-4 | TRBV30 | NA | NA | TGTGGACTTTTCTCTAATGAAAAACTGTTTTTT | CGLFSNEKLFF
TRBJ2-7 | TRBV5-4 | NA | NA | TGTGCCAGCAGCTTGGCCGGCAACTCCGGGGAGCAGTACTTC | CASSLAGNSGEQYF
TRBJ2-2 | TRBV10-1 | NA | NA | TGCGCCGCCTACCATGGGCGGGACACCGGGGAGCTGTTTTTT | CAAYHGRDTGELFF
TRBJ2-3 | TRBV4-3 | NA | TRBD2 | TGCGCCAGCAGCCAACAGACTAGCGCCTACACAGATACGCAGTATTTT | CASSQQTSAYTDTQYF
TRBJ2-2 | TRBV6-1 | NA | NA | TGTGCCAGCAGTGAAGCGCGCAGGGCCGACGGGGAGCTGTTTTTT | CASSEARRADGELFF
TRBJ2-5 | TRBV5-4 | NA | NA | TGTGCCAGCAGCTTGGCCGAGACCCAGTACTTC | CASSLAETQYF
TRBJ2-2 | TRBV4-1 | NA | NA | TGCGCCAGCAGCCAAGCCTCCACCGGGGAGCTGTTTTTT | CASSQASTGELFF
TRBJ1-1 | TRBV19 | few | NA | TGTGCCAGTAGTACGACAGTGAACACTGAAGCTTTCTTT | CASSTTVNTEAFF
TRBJ1-6 | TRBV6-4 | once | NA | TGTGCCAGCAGGTTACAGGGTAATTCACCCCTCCACTTT | CASRLQGNSPLHF
TRBJ2-3 | TRBV7-2 | few | NA | TGTGCCAGCAGCTCCACAGGGAGCACAGATACGCAGTATTTT | CASSSTGSTDTQYF
TRBJ2-5 | TRBV7-2 | NA | TRBD1 | TGTGCCAGCAGGCCAGGACAGGGAGTCAGAGAGACCCAGTACTTC | CASRPGQGVRETQYF
TRBJ2-3 | TRBV5-1 | NA | NA | TGCGCCAGCAGCTTGCAGCTTCGAGATACGCAGTATTTT | CASSLQLRDTQYF
TRBJ2-3 | TRBV5-6 | NA | NA | TGTGCCAGCAGCTTGTTAACTAGTGGGGGCACAGATACGCAGTATTTT | CASSLLTSGGTDTQYF